Reported below is one T cell receptor (beta chain). The data originate from a study of blood T cell repertoires in COVID-19. Study-level background: Samples of COVID-19 (acute and convalescent) were obtained from the United States, Italy and Spain. T cells, B-cell-depleted T cells, or PBMCs supplied cDNA or gDNA.

Sequenced by immunoSEQ multiplex PCR; TCRdb stores in-frame clones only, minus some. The sample has 300,000 to 350,000 clones, about 87% seen once. This CDR3 has 15 residues. V gave up 0 bases and J gave up 6 bases; unmatched junction bases: 1. Germline loops: CDR1 LGHNA, CDR2 YNFKEQ. The TCR originated in a woman between 45 and 60 years old with COVID-19, enrolled during active disease. Sequenced input: peripheral blood. The V gene is TRBV4-2, the J gene TRBJ1-6, with 8 bases that match TRBD1. CDR3 protein: CASSQETGGNSPLHF. CDR3 bases: TGTGCCAGCAGCCAAGAAACAGGGGGTAATTCACCCCTCCACTTT.